The rows below give T cell receptor beta chains drawn from one sample of a study of PD-L1 blockade in urothelial cancer. Sequencing was performed with immunoSEQ multiplex PCR; in TCRdb, only in-frame clones are kept and a portion is missing. The repertoire consists of about 70,000 clones, with around 84% occurring once and the leading ten covering less than 5.5%. Sequenced here: PBMCs, sampled around atezolizumab (anti-PD-L1) treatment. The receptor set was obtained from an older man with urothelial cancer. Each CDR3 is given with its conserved first and last residue.

length: 14; V: TRBV7-8; CDR3: CASSLEQGTYEQYF
length: 14; V: TRBV21-1; CDR3: CARGTGMGGNTIYF
length: 16; V: TRBV2; CDR3: CASSVGDGVMNTEAFF
length: 14; V: TRBV27; CDR3: CASSLSRAGGGYTF
length: 12; V: TRBV18; CDR3: CASSLDTGELFF
length: 14; V: TRBV6-5; CDR3: CASSYSGTDYGYTF
length: 12; V: TRBV19; CDR3: CASSTLSGELFF
length: 19; V: TRBV19; CDR3: CASIIVRTGGVISNQPQHF
length: 14; V: TRBV7-9; CDR3: CASSLDRNYNEQFF
length: 15; V: TRBV19; CDR3: CASTTSGYGTDTQYF
length: 16; V: TRBV19; CDR3: CASSLTDSSGANVLTF
length: 17; V: TRBV19; CDR3: CASSRTLAGGNTGELFF
length: 13; V: TRBV9; CDR3: CASSLGLYNEQFF
length: 13; V: TRBV14; CDR3: CASSQILNYGYTF
length: 15; V: TRBV5-1; CDR3: CASSLAGTAKETQYF
length: 14; V: TRBV28; CDR3: CASSLAGPNQPQHF
length: 12; V: TRBV15; CDR3: CATSRDRDRVLF
length: 16; V: TRBV28; CDR3: CASSLYSAGANYGYTF
length: 14; V: TRBV5-1; CDR3: CASSHQGADEKLFF
length: 17; V: TRBV28; CDR3: CASSLRLVGGTGNTIYF
length: 14; V: TRBV5-1; CDR3: CASRSGTSGDTQYF
length: 15; V: TRBV2; CDR3: CASRADRGGNQPQHF
length: 17; V: TRBV28; CDR3: CASSKDTGGRGADTQYF
length: 15; V: TRBV28; CDR3: CASSAPGQGAYEQYF
length: 13; V: TRBV27; CDR3: CASSSLNTDTQYF
length: 15; V: TRBV9; CDR3: CASIGTGSLNTEAFF
length: 13; V: TRBV10-2; CDR3: CASSERQSTEAFF
length: 16; V: TRBV18; CDR3: CASSQDSAVEDNEQFF
length: 16; V: TRBV2; CDR3: CASSFDTSGYYNEQFF
length: 14; V: TRBV28; CDR3: CASRRFDRVSGYTF
length: 15; V: TRBV28; CDR3: CASSFPGPQNTEAFF
length: 20; V: TRBV28; CDR3: CASSLSPGTGGSSGANVLTF
length: 12; V: TRBV29-1; CDR3: CRISPGAREQYF
length: 13; V: TRBV28; CDR3: CASRPGAGNTIYF
length: 16; V: TRBV4-1; CDR3: CASSQVGRGKDNEQFF
length: 15; V: TRBV2; CDR3: CASSSRDRGTYEQYF
length: 14; V: TRBV5-5; CDR3: CASSWDRAGYEQYF
length: 17; V: TRBV10-2; CDR3: CASSELASDYFTGELFF
length: 11; V: TRBV6-5; CDR3: CASRGGRGYTF
length: 16; V: TRBV7-9; CDR3: CASSLATGGNTGELFF
length: 15; V: TRBV5-1; CDR3: CASSTGTASYNEQFF
length: 16; V: TRBV12-2; CDR3: CASRLVETSGTYEQYF
length: 16; V: TRBV5-1; CDR3: CASSLVTGGGTDTQYF
length: 13; V: TRBV18; CDR3: CASSTELNTEAFF
length: 17; V: TRBV5-1; CDR3: CASSEVKTGLGINEQFF
length: 16; V: TRBV5-3; CDR3: CARSRRTGGCQETQYF
length: 13; V: TRBV27; CDR3: CASSRQSNQPQHF
length: 15; V: TRBV30; CDR3: CAWTLLDRGNQPQHF
length: 13; V: TRBV5-8; CDR3: CASSLDRSSPLHF
length: 16; V: TRBV6-4; CDR3: CASSDVGGGGYNEQFF